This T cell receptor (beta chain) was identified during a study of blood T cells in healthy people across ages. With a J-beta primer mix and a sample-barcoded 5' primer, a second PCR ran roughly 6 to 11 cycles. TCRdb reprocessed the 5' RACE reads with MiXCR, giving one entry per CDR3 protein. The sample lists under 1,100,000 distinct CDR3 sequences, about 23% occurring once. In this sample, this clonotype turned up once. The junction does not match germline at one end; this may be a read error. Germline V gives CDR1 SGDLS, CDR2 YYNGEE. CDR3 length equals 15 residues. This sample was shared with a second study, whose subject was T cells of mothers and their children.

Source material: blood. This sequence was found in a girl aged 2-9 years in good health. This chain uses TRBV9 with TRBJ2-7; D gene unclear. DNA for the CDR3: TGTGCCAGCAGCCCCCATTTGTCGGCCTCCGACGAGCAGTACTTC. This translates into CASSPHLSASDEQYF.